This entry features one TCR beta chain sequence. Its cognate antigen is unknown. It was with 60 Vbeta and 13 Jbeta primers that the PCR ran. Clones were sequenced by immunoSEQ multiplex PCR, and TCRdb holds only the in-frame ones, with some missing. Among roughly 180,000 clones listed, about 80% were seen once. This cohort consisted of healthy bone marrow donors. The record originates from a study of cytomegalovirus exposure and HLA in healthy donors. Study findings and constraints: TCR association rates varied by HLA locus in a later analysis, with DRB1 highest and HLA-C lowest. For presence/absence analyses, sequencing depth was assumed to be roughly uniform across donors.

This clonotype originated in a woman under 30 in good health and CMV-seropositive. The specimen sequenced was PBMCs.

The CDR3 loop is CASSPPGGSGDTQYF. In nucleotides, the CDR3 is TGTGCCAGCAGCCCCCCCGGGGGATCGGGAGATACGCAGTATTTT. The chain uses TRBV11-3 and TRBJ2-3, with D possibly matching TRBD2 (6 bases). This CDR3 contains 15 residues. Germline-derived CDR1 and CDR2 are SGHNT and YENEEA. Trimming took off 5 bases at V and 5 bases at J, with 17 bases between the two ends.